This T cell receptor (beta chain) was documented in a study of CD8 T cells in Susac syndrome. Study conclusions and caveats: Where Susac syndrome CD4+ T cell repertoires were concerned, no clonal expansion was evident.

About this clonotype itself: The antigen is unknown.

Trimming cost V 7 bases and J 5 bases, with 14 bases left between them. The CDR3 consists of 13 residues. Germline assignment: CDR1 MNHEY and CDR2 SVGAGI. RNA amounts of about 0.5 to 1 ug underwent reverse transcription with random hexamers. One entry per CDR3 protein, called by TCRdb with MiXCR from the immunoSEQ multiplex PCR reads. The data contain under 200,000 distinct CDR3 sequences, roughly 94% of them singletons. V gene TRBV6-5 combines with J gene TRBJ1-2; the D is unclear. The sequencing sample was made of CD4+ T cells from PBMCs. The source of this sequence is a human donor with Susac syndrome. This CDR3 is CASMATMGYGYTF. The CDR3 DNA reads as TGTGCCAGCATGGCAACGATGGGGTATGGCTACACCTTC.